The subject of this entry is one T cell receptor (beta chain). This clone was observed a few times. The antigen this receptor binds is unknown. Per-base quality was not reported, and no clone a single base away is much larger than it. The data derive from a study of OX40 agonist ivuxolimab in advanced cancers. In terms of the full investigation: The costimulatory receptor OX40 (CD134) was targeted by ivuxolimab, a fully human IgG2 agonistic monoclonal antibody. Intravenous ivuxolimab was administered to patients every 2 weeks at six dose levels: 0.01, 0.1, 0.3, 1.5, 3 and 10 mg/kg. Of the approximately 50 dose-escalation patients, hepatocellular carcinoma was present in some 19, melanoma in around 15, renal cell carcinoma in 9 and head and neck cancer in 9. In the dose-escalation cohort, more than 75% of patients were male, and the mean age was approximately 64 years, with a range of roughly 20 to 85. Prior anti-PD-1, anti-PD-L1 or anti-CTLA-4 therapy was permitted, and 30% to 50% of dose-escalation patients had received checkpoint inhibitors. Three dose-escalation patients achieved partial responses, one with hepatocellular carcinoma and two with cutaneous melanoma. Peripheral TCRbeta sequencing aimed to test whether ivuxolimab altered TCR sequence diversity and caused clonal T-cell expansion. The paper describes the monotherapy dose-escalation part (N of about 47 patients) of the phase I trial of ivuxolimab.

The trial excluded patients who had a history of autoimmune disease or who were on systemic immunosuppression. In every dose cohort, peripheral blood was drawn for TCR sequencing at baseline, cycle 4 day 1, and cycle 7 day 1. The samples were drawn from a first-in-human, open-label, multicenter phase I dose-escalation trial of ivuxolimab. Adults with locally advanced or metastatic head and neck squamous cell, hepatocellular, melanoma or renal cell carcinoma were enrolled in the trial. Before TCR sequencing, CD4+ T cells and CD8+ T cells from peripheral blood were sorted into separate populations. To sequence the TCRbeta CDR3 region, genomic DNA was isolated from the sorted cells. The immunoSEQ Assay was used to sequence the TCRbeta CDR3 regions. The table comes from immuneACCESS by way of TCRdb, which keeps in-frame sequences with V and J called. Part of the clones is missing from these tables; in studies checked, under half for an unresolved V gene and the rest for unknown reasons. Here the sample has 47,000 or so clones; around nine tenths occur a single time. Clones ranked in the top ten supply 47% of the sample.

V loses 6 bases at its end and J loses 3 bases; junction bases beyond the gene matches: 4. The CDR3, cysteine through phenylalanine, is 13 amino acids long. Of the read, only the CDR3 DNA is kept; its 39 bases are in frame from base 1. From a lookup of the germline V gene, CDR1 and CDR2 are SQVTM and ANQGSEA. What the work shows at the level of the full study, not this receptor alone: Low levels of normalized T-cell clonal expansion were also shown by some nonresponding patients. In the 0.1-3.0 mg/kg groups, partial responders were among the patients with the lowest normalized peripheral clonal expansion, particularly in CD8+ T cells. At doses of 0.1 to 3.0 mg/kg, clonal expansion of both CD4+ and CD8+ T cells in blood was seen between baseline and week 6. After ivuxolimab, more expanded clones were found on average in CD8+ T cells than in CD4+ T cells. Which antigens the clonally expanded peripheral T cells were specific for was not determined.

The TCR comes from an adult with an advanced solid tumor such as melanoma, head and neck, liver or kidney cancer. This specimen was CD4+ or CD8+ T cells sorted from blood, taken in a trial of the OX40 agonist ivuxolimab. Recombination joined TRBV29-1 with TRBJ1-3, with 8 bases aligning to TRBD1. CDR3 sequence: CSVLTGDGNTIYF. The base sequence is TGCAGCGTCCTGACAGGGGATGGAAACACCATATATTTT.